Here is one T cell receptor (beta chain) with its context. Its antigen is as yet unknown. Recipients boosted at about 4 weeks or about 12 weeks are pooled. Libraries were prepared by immunoSEQ multiplex PCR; TCRdb keeps only in-frame clonotypes and omits some of them. The table lists 85,000 to 130,000 clones, around 91% of them singletons. The sample comes from a study of T cell responses to AZD1222 COVID-19 vaccine. The CDR3 length is 14 residues. Per the germline V gene, CDR1 is SGHRS and CDR2 is YFSETQ. Trimming took 4 bases from V and 1 from J; bases not matched to a gene: 3. General observations from the study: Vaccine-associated CD4 TCRs spanned spike, dominant at 160-218 and 743-854. The number of AZD1222 recipients seropositive at baseline was only five or six.

The genes are TRBV5-1 and TRBJ1-1; 8 positions match TRBD1. Sequencing was performed on peripheral blood, taken 28 days after the second AZD1222 dose. This clonotype was sampled from an adult who received the AZD1222 COVID-19 vaccine. The CDR3 nucleotides read TGCGCCAGCAGCCCGGGACAGGAGAACACTGAAGCTTTCTTT. The encoded protein is CASSPGQENTEAFF. The full variable domain, in which reference TRBV5-1 and TRBJ1-1 provide the parts outside the CDR3, is KAGVTQTPRYLIKTRGQQVTLSCSPISGHRSVSWYQQTPGQGLQFLFEYFSETQRNKGNFPGRFSGRQFSNSRSEMNVSTLELGDSALYLCASSPGQENTEAFFGQGTRLTVV.